This T cell receptor (beta chain) originates from a study of cytomegalovirus exposure and HLA in healthy donors (dated by TCRdb to between 2016 and 2019). Study-level background: In an earlier analysis of 550 to 750 of the donors, around 290 Gb of sequence data and 100 million or so unique TCR beta sequences from approximately 180 million T cells were reported. About 310 gigabases of sequencing data and approximately 84 million unique TCR sequences were included in an early release covering around 600 HLA-typed donors. Of the 350 to 450 genotyped donors, around 81% fell in the genetic ancestry cluster associated with self-reported Caucasian donors. The study aimed to test whether signatures of past pathogen exposure could be identified by cataloging public T cell receptors. The study profiled the T cell repertoires of 500 to 800 subjects by immunosequencing and related them to cytomegalovirus serostatus. Besides the first cohort of under 700 subjects, a separate validation cohort made up of 95 to 150 different subjects was used. To predict cytomegalovirus infection status, the study combined high-throughput TCR immunosequencing, statistical association of individual TCRs with disease status, and machine learning. To study patterns of TCR occurrence, a later analysis re-analyzed previously published TCR beta repertoires from around 670 donors and added high-resolution HLA genotyping. In the later analysis, no new phenotypic data were used to find candidate immune exposures; instead, reliance was placed on TCR beta sequences and their occurrence across donors. In an earlier analysis of several hundred of the donors, high-throughput TCR beta sequencing was used to judge whether each TCR beta V gene segment behaved as functional or pseudogenic. Donor age, sex, ethnicity and CMV serostatus were compiled together with the repertoire data. Genome-wide SNP genotypes for about three fifths of the roughly 670 donors were used in a later genetic analysis, which treated that subset as a discovery cohort. All discovery cohort repertoires had been generated using a single sequencing platform. Class I and class II HLA loci were covered by the typing at four-digit resolution. The number of donors typed differed by locus, with 629-630 for A, B, C, DRB1 and DQB1, around 560 for DQA1, 600 to 610 for DPA1, and some 440 for DPB1. About five DR-DQ haplotypes were treated as single units for association and clustering because of strong linkage in the cohort. Among roughly 400 genotyped donors of the cohort, an average of roughly 240,000 unique TCR beta nucleotide sequences were sequenced per donor, roughly 20% of them non-productive.

Receptor libraries were prepared by the immunoSEQ multiplex PCR assay. The multiplex PCR relied on a mix of 60 forward primers for TCR Vbeta segments and 13 reverse primers for TCR Jbeta segments. The CDR3 region of rearranged TCR beta genes was amplified from genomic DNA with a multiplex PCR assay. Amplified TCR beta libraries were sequenced as 87-base-pair reads on the Illumina HiSeq System. The study's processing was this. A later analysis counted about 80 million unique TCR beta chains across the 600 to 850 repertoires, and around 9.9 million of these chains were shared by at least two donors. Raw reads were error-corrected and collapsed into unique sequences with a nearest-neighbor algorithm that merged closely related sequences to remove PCR and sequencing errors. Alignment of CDR3 sequences to IMGT reference sequences was used to assign V, D and J gene segments. For a sequence to be retained, a match of at least six nucleotides was required to both a V gene segment and a J gene segment. A rearrangement counted as productive if the CDR3 had no stop codons and remained in frame with V and J, and every other rearrangement counted as non-productive. CDR3 was defined according to IMGT convention as the region running from the second conserved V-encoded cysteine to the conserved J-encoded phenylalanine. The earlier analysis of a few hundred of the donors excluded any sequence lacking an unambiguous match to a single V gene segment. In an earlier analysis of more than 500 of the donors, a V segment was called functional when productive rearrangements were above 56.7%, and segregating when the standard deviation between donors exceeded 5%. A statistical classification framework was built to diagnose cytomegalovirus status from the catalog of TCR beta chain sequences. In a later analysis, TCR nucleotide sequences were compared against IMGT/GENE-DB human TR gene sequences so that V and J genes could be assigned. Using the TCRdist pipeline, a later analysis assigned CDR3 sequences along with most-parsimonious VDJ recombination scenarios. In a later analysis, each TCR beta chain was defined by its CDR3 amino acid sequence together with its V-gene family, and reads without a unique V-gene family were excluded. A later analysis removed several hundred highly shared, low-generation-probability nucleotide sequences to deal with suspected cross-contamination and a sequencing artifact. In a later analysis, a clonal expansion index for each public chain was calculated from normalized within-repertoire ranks of inferred template counts. A later analysis computed generation probabilities with a VDJ recombination model fitted to out-of-frame rearrangements, and checked the results against IGoR. In a later analysis, hypergeometric tests were used to score TCR-TCR, TCR-HLA and TCR-CMV co-occurrence, with a repertoire-size bias correction applied to TCR pairs. A later analysis estimated false discovery rates by permuting HLA or CMV assignments 20 times. In a later analysis, co-occurring TCRs were grouped using DBSCAN, with TCRdist sequence similarity added in when clustering inside HLA-allele-positive subsets. For co-occurrence clustering, repertoires with fewer than 30,000 or more than 120,000 public chains were excluded, along with about five repertoires with anomalous nucleotide sharing. The table was pulled from immuneACCESS by TCRdb, which kept in-frame rearrangements only. Such tables lose some clones; where checked, under half of the loss comes from unresolved V genes, and the rest has no known cause. The V and J calls and clone size are taken from that table; D and trimming were inferred from the DNA. This sample comprises 150,000 to 200,000 clones, roughly 80% of them detected only once. About 0.77% of the sample goes to the ten largest clones.

V trim: 0 bases; J trim: 9 bases; unmatched bases: 9. The germline V gene supplies CDR1 SGHRS and CDR2 YFSETQ. The CDR3 holds 16 amino acids from the cysteine to the phenylalanine. Just the 48-base CDR3 DNA is kept, in frame starting at base 1. About this clone: There is no known antigen for this receptor. No base quality values were provided; no much bigger clone lies one nucleotide off.

Here is what the overall study found, with its caveats: According to a later analysis, TCR association rates differed among HLA loci, with DRB1 alleles showing the most associated TCRs and HLA-C alleles showing the fewest. A later genetic analysis reported fewer N-insertions in productive TCRs among donors in an Asian-associated ancestry cluster than the approximately 700-donor mean. Because the 87-base-pair reads could not distinguish some IMGT-functional V segments, including TRBV6-2 and TRBV6-3, those segments were excluded. The classifier was reported to diagnose cytomegalovirus status with high specificity and sensitivity in both the original cohort and the validation cohort. A cluster of highly shared sequence variants was judged likely to represent a technical artifact of the sequencing pipeline. In a later analysis, 16,951 TCR beta sequences were associated with specific HLA alleles at a false discovery rate of 0.05. A later analysis found that HLA-associated TCR beta chains were more clonally expanded and had lower generation probabilities than equally common non-associated chains. The earlier analysis of about 600 of the donors excluded some 15 rarely observed V segments, including chromosome 9 orphons, because counts were too low. When HLA alleles, especially DR and DQ, strongly co-occurred, attributing TCR associations to individual alleles was difficult. A few of the identified cytomegalovirus-associated TCR beta chains were confirmed in vitro to be specific for cytomegalovirus antigens. A later analysis found that most CMV-associated TCR beta chains appeared HLA-restricted, with HLA associations seemingly driven largely by CMV exposure. The presence/absence analyses assumed that sequencing depth was roughly uniform across donors, and that assumption may not be true. Correlated functional status among segregating V segments might be attributable to linkage disequilibrium, but an unknown experimental factor could not be ruled out. The authors suggested that the approach could potentially be generalized to other disease states and immunological phenotypes. In this cohort, only TCR beta chains were sequenced, and detectable features were limited by the absence of alpha or paired-chain data. A later genetic analysis associated a missense DCLRE1C variant with V-gene and J-gene trimming of TCR beta chains, and an independent cohort replicated the association. A further reported finding was that TCR beta sequences accurately predicted the HLA-A and HLA-B alleles for most subjects in the first cohort. In an earlier analysis of over 550 of the donors, most TCR beta V segments were observed in productive rearrangements about 90% or about 30% of the time, broadly matching IMGT annotations. While some public TCRs were present in many individuals, most TCR sequences turned up only very rarely across donors. For the cohort, immune exposure information was limited to CMV serostatus. Because some donors lacked HLA typing at each locus, the association tests relied only on the typed subset. A total of 150 to 200 TCR beta chains were listed by the study as associated with cytomegalovirus. Several of the top co-occurrence clusters appeared to be linked to parvovirus B19, influenza, CMV and Epstein-Barr virus, according to a later analysis.

The cohort comprised several hundred healthy bone marrow donors. At the time of sampling, every cohort member was nominally healthy, though immune exposures that went unrecorded were likely present. The donor was CMV seronegative and belonged to the group of 352 seronegative cohort members. A peripheral blood sample was collected from each donor, and TCR beta sequencing was performed on peripheral blood mononuclear cells. The Qiagen DNeasy Blood Extraction Kit was used to extract genomic DNA from the blood cell samples. This clonotype was obtained from a woman aged 18-29 years in good health and CMV-seronegative. This chain is built from TRBV5-1 and TRBJ2-1, with TRBD2 identical over 10 junction bases. The sample consisted of PBMCs. The DNA reads as follows: TGCGCCAGCAGCTTGGGGTCCAGCGGGAGGGCCATTGAGCAGTTCTTC. This gives the protein CASSLGSSGRAIEQFF.